These 32 T cell receptor beta chains originate from one sample sequenced in a study of blood T cell repertoires in COVID-19. Repertoires were generated with immunoSEQ multiplex PCR, while TCRdb's copy carries only in-frame clones and drops some. The sample yields about 260,000 clones, over 75% seen once. Material: peripheral blood. Receptors originate from a woman aged 50 to 60 with acute or convalescent COVID-19.

The chain employs TRBV4-2 and TRBJ2-1, with 10 bases identical to TRBD2. The CDR3 is 16 residues long. Germline V gene data show CDR1 as LGHNA and CDR2 as YNFKEQ. J gave up 9 bases and V 1 base, and 9 bases lay outside the gene matches. The CDR3 here is CASSQGSQLAGSEQFF. CDR3 nucleotide sequence: TGTGCCAGCAGCCAAGGGTCCCAACTAGCGGGATCTGAGCAGTTCTTC.

The chain has TRBV24-1 and TRBJ1-6, with D unclear. The germline gives CDR1 KGHDR, CDR2 SFDVKD. Trimming stripped 4 bases from V and 9 bases from J, with 12 bases between. The CDR3 spans 14 residues. The CDR3 reads CATSDGSRVSPLHF. The CDR3 DNA follows: TGTGCCACCAGTGACGGGAGTAGAGTTTCACCCCTCCACTTT.

The chain carries TRBV19 and TRBJ2-3, with 10 nucleotides matching TRBD2. V shed 3 bases and J 4 bases; nucleotides not matched to a gene: 13. The germline V gene encodes CDR1 LNHDA and CDR2 SQIVND (reference sequence). This CDR3 spans 18 amino acids. Written as DNA, the CDR3 is TGTGCCAGTAGTATCCGGTTCCGAGCGGGAGGGAACTCAGATACGCAGTATTTT. Protein product: CASSIRFRAGGNSDTQYF. The full variable domain, its missing parts supplied by reference TRBV19 and TRBJ2-3, is DGGITQSPKYLFRKEGQNVTLSCEQNLNHDAMYWYRQDPGQGLRLIYYSQIVNDFQKGDIAEGYSVSREKKESFPLTVTSAQKNPTAFYLCASSIRFRAGGNSDTQYFGPGTRLTVL.

Comment on this clone: Other nucleotide sequences from this sample produce the same CDR3. The CDR3 DNA is TGTGCCAGCAGCCTGGGACTAGCGGGGAATAATGAGCAGTTCTTC. Translating it yields CASSLGLAGNNEQFF. The gene calls are TRBV7-3 and TRBJ2-1, with 13 bases lining up with TRBD2. J gave up 7 bases and V 5 bases, and 5 bases lay outside the gene matches. CDR1 SGHTA and CDR2 FQGTGA come from the germline V gene. This CDR3 is built from 15 residues.

The rearrangement uses TRBV7-6 and TRBJ1-1, with D possibly TRBD1 on 5 matching bases. V lost 4 bases and J 5 bases, leaving 20 bases between the germline ends. This CDR3 has 16 amino acids. Germline V lookup: CDR1 SGHVS, CDR2 FNYEAQ. CDR3 residues: CASSSPDVAGGTEAFF. As DNA, the CDR3 is TGTGCCAGCAGCTCTCCGGATGTTGCGGGGGGTACTGAAGCTTTCTTT.

This clone has only a few counts. The chain recombines TRBV2 with TRBJ2-3; D might be TRBD2 (6 bases). Germline V gene data show CDR1 as SNHLY and CDR2 as FYNNEI. V was shortened by 7 bases and J by 2 bases, with 13 bases between the two germline ends. The CDR3 loop spans 14 amino acids. CDR3 region: CASTSDRYTDTQYF. The CDR3 DNA follows: TGTGCCAGCACTAGCGACCGATACACAGATACGCAGTATTTT.

J is TRBJ2-2 and V is TRBV9, with no clear D. V was trimmed by 0 bases and J by 4 bases, leaving 10 bases between them. Germline CDR1 SGDLS, CDR2 YYNGEE. The CDR3 is 15 amino acids. DNA for the CDR3: TGTGCCAGCAGCGTAGCCTTAATCCTCACCGGGGAGCTGTTTTTT. It encodes CASSVALILTGELFF.

The chain couples TRBV5-4 to TRBJ1-2, with TRBD1 identical over 8 bases. Germline trimming cut 6 bases from V and 4 bases from J; bases unmatched to any gene: 14. CDR3 size: 16 residues. Germline V gene data show CDR1 as SGHNT and CDR2 as YYREEE (reference sequence). DNA of the CDR3: TGTGCCAGCACCTGGAAGGGGACAGGCTTTAGCTATGGCTACACCTTC. It yields the protein CASTWKGTGFSYGYTF.

The V and J genes are TRBV7-9 and TRBJ1-2, with D possibly being TRBD1 (5 bases). Deletions cut 2 bases from V and 4 bases from J, with 14 bases between. The CDR3 totals 15 residues. CDR1 is SEHNR and CDR2 is FQNEAQ in the germline V gene (reference sequence). This CDR3 reads CASSLRGRTSYGYTF. The CDR3, as DNA: TGTGCCAGCAGCTTAAGGGGCAGGACTAGCTATGGCTACACCTTC.

This chain uses TRBV20-1 with TRBJ2-1, with D perhaps matching TRBD2 (6 bases). The V gene lost 3 bases and the J gene lost 10 bases, with 16 bases spanning the gap. CDR3 length equals 13 residues. The germline V gene encodes CDR1 DFQATT and CDR2 SNEGSKA (reference sequence). The CDR3 DNA sequence: TGCAGTGCTAGTATTCTGCCGCGGGGAGAGCAGTTCTTC. The encoded protein is CSASILPRGEQFF.

The chain is built from TRBV9 and TRBJ2-5, with 10 nucleotides matching TRBD2. V lost 4 bases and J lost 3; bases outside the gene matches: 6. Germline lookup yields CDR1 SGDLS and CDR2 YYNGEE. The CDR3 extends over 15 amino acids. CDR3 DNA: TGTGCCAGCAGCCAAGGACTAGCGGCAAAAGAGACCCAGTACTTC. Residues: CASSQGLAAKETQYF.

The J gene is TRBJ2-2, the V gene TRBV5-1, with D perhaps matching TRBD2 (5 bases). This CDR3 has 15 residues. The ends were cut back, 8 bases at V and 1 base at J, with 15 bases in the middle. Germline CDR1 SGHRS, CDR2 YFSETQ. The CDR3 bases are TGCGCCAGGTCCGGCAGAGGGAGGAACACCGGGGAGCTGTTTTTT. Amino acids: CARSGRGRNTGELFF.

The rearrangement uses TRBV19 and TRBJ2-4; D perhaps matches TRBD1 (5 bases). CDR1 LNHDA and CDR2 SQIVND come from the germline V gene (reference sequence). V was pared by 3 bases and J by 0 bases, with 12 bases between. CDR3 size: 16 residues. The CDR3: CASSIWGRVAKNIQYF. CDR3 in DNA: TGTGCCAGTAGTATTTGGGGCCGAGTAGCCAAAAACATTCAGTACTTC.

The rearrangement joins TRBV9 to TRBJ2-7, with TRBD2 as a possible D gene (5 bases). The CDR3 totals 15 residues. CDR1 and CDR2 (germline): SGDLS, YYNGEE. Between the trimmed V and J ends, which lost 0 bases and 8 bases, there was a span of 18 bases. The CDR3 is CASSVALGSTEKQYF. As DNA, the CDR3 is TGTGCCAGCAGCGTAGCACTAGGGTCAACGGAGAAGCAGTACTTC.

The chain joins TRBV10-2 to TRBJ1-4, with D unclear. Germline V gene lookup returns CDR1 WSHSY and CDR2 SAAADI. V lost 6 bases and J lost 0, with 8 bases in between. There are 14 residues in the CDR3. This CDR3 reads CASRDWATNEKLFF. As DNA, the CDR3 is TGCGCCAGCAGAGACTGGGCAACTAATGAAAAACTGTTTTTT.

CDR3 residues: CASSATRDRDRQFF. CDR3 bases: TGTGCCAGCAGTGCAACCCGGGACAGGGATAGGCAGTTCTTC. The chain recombines TRBV2 with TRBJ2-1; 9 positions agree with TRBD1. The CDR3 loop spans 14 amino acids. Germline lookup yields CDR1 SNHLY and CDR2 FYNNEI. J was trimmed by 12 bases and V by 4 bases; bases with no gene match: 10.

This chain links TRBV19 with TRBJ1-4; no clear D. Germline CDR1 and CDR2: LNHDA and SQIVND (reference sequence). This CDR3 has 15 amino acids. V dropped 4 bases and J dropped 0 bases, with 9 bases sitting between them. The DNA of the CDR3 is TGTGCCAGTAGTACCGGTCGTGCAACTAATGAAAAACTGTTTTTT. It encodes CASSTGRATNEKLFF.

The chain employs TRBV24-1 and TRBJ2-3, with 10 bases lining up with TRBD2. The CDR3 sequence is 18 residues long. Trimming at V came to 1 base and at J to 4 bases, leaving 10 bases not matched to a gene. Germline V CDR1 and CDR2: KGHDR, SFDVKD. CDR3 coding DNA: TGTGCCACCAGTGATTTCCTAGCGGGAGATGGGGGCGCAGATACGCAGTATTTT. Its protein product is CATSDFLAGDGGADTQYF.

In its sample, this clone was seen a few times. This chain uses TRBV4-2 with TRBJ1-2; 7 bases match TRBD1. V lost 4 bases, J lost 0 bases, and 14 bases stayed unmatched. CDR1 LGHNA and CDR2 YNFKEQ come from the germline V gene. The length of the CDR3 is 18 residues. CDR3 sequence (DNA): TGTGCCAGCAGCCCCAGGGGCGCCGGACAGGCGACTAACTATGGCTACACCTTC. Its protein product is CASSPRGAGQATNYGYTF.

The rearrangement links TRBV7-3 to TRBJ2-3, with 11 bases lining up with TRBD2. This CDR3 comprises 18 residues. V was pared by 4 bases and J by 4 bases, with 13 bases of the junction left unmatched. In germline, CDR1 is SGHTA, CDR2 FQGTGA. The CDR3 is CASSSMTRLAGGADTQYF. In DNA, the CDR3 is TGTGCCAGCAGCTCAATGACTCGTCTAGCGGGAGGCGCAGATACGCAGTATTTT. The full variable domain, its missing parts supplied by reference TRBV7-3 and TRBJ2-3, is GAGVSQTPSNKVTEKGKYVELRCDPISGHTALYWYRQSLGQGPEFLIYFQGTGAADDSGLPNDRFFAVRPEGSVSTLKIQRTERGDSAVYLCASSSMTRLAGGADTQYFGPGTRLTVL.

The chain employs TRBV18 and TRBJ2-5; D remains unclear. The CDR3 covers 11 residues. Per germline, CDR1 KGHSH and CDR2 LQKENI. Trimming stripped 5 bases from V and 3 bases from J, with 4 bases between. The CDR3 DNA reads TGTGCCAGCTCAGTCGAAGAGACCCAGTACTTC. This sequence encodes CASSVEETQYF.

The chain carries TRBV2 and TRBJ2-2, with 7 bases aligning to TRBD2. The CDR3 spans 13 residues. Looked up from germline, CDR1 is SNHLY and CDR2 is FYNNEI. Germline trimming cut 10 bases from V and 3 bases from J; bases unmatched to any gene: 5. The CDR3, as DNA: TGTGCCACTAAGCGGGGTTACACCGGGGAGCTGTTTTTT. Translating it yields CATKRGYTGELFF.

This chain links TRBV7-2 with TRBJ1-2; TRBD1 is a possible D gene (5 bases). V lost 2 bases and J lost 5, with 12 bases in between. In germline, CDR1 is SGHTA, CDR2 FQGNSA. The CDR3 loop spans 14 amino acids. The CDR3 bases are TGTGCCAGCAGCTTAATGGCGGGGGGATATGGCTACACCTTC. Translated, it gives CASSLMAGGYGYTF. Together with reference TRBV7-2 and TRBJ1-2, the CDR3 gives the full variable domain: GAGVSQSPSNKVTEKGKDVELRCDPISGHTALYWYRQSLGQGLEFLIYFQGNSAPDKSGLPSDRFSAERTGGSVSTLTIQRTQQEDSAVYLCASSLMAGGYGYTFGSGTRLTVV.

This chain joins TRBV18 and TRBJ2-1; 15 bases are shared with TRBD2. Germline loops: CDR1 KGHSH, CDR2 LQKENI. J gave up 4 bases and V 5 bases, and 15 bases lay outside the gene matches. This CDR3 has 20 residues. The CDR3 spells CASSGAQPGLAGGRYNEQFF. The CDR3 coding sequence is TGTGCCAGCTCAGGAGCTCAGCCGGGACTAGCGGGAGGTAGATACAATGAGCAGTTCTTC.

This clone was counted between two and nine times. This chain links TRBV6-6 with TRBJ1-3; 9 nucleotides agree with TRBD1. Germline-derived CDR1 and CDR2 are MNHNY and SVGAGI (reference sequence). After removal of 5 bases from V and 2 bases from J, the junction contained 4 bases not matched to a gene. This CDR3 comprises 15 residues. CDR3: CASSQTGGTGNTIYF. CDR3 DNA: TGTGCCAGCAGTCAGACAGGGGGAACTGGAAACACCATATATTTT.

The V call is TRBV29-1, the J call TRBJ2-7; no definite D call. The CDR3 is 11 residues long. The germline V gene encodes CDR1 SQVTM and CDR2 ANQGSEA. The ends were cut back, 5 bases at V and 3 bases at J, with 8 bases in the middle. The CDR3 coding sequence is TGCAGCGTTTACAGAAACTACGAGCAGTACTTC. As protein: CSVYRNYEQYF.

The chain links TRBV7-9 to TRBJ2-7; TRBD2 aligns across 10 bases. Trimming removed 1 base from V and 3 bases from J; junction bases left unmatched: 3. Germline CDR1 SEHNR, CDR2 FQNEAQ (reference sequence). The CDR3 has 15 amino acids. The CDR3 DNA reads TGTGCCAGCAGCTTAGGGACTAGCGGTAACTACGAGCAGTACTTC. Encoded protein: CASSLGTSGNYEQYF.

The chain joins TRBV7-9 to TRBJ1-1; D remains unclear. The V and J ends lost 4 bases and 0 bases respectively, with 6 bases between them. The CDR3 runs to 13 residues. Germline loops: CDR1 SEHNR, CDR2 FQNEAQ (reference sequence). This chain's CDR3 is CASSSSLNTEAFF. In nucleotides, the CDR3 is TGTGCCAGCAGCTCCTCTCTGAACACTGAAGCTTTCTTT.

CDR3 sequence reads: CASSQGHGELFF. The CDR3 DNA reads TGTGCCAGCAGCCAAGGACACGGGGAGCTGTTTTTT. The chain combines TRBV3-1 (or the pseudogene TRBV3-2) with TRBJ2-2; D ambiguous. Germline assignment: CDR1 LGHDT and CDR2 YNNKEL (reference sequence). Trimming removed 1 base from V and 7 bases from J, with 4 bases in between. The CDR3 runs to 12 residues.

This rearrangement joins TRBV28 to TRBJ1-2; 9 positions match TRBD1. The germline gives CDR1 MDHEN, CDR2 SYDVKM. Trimming took 4 bases from V and 4 from J; bases not matched to a gene: 7. This CDR3 has 15 amino acids. In DNA, the CDR3 is TGTGCCAGCAGTTCCTACAGGGGGCAGAGCTATGGCTACACCTTC. It specifies CASSSYRGQSYGYTF.

The rearrangement joins TRBV7-3 to TRBJ2-7; 8 bases align to TRBD1. Germline CDR1 is SGHTA and CDR2 is FQGTGA. CDR3 length equals 13 residues. With V trimmed by 5 bases and J by 4 bases, 4 bases remained unmatched. CDR3 nucleotides: TGTGCCAGCAGCCCCGACAGGGGTTACGAGCAGTACTTC. Translated, it gives CASSPDRGYEQYF. Full variable domain (missing parts from reference TRBV7-3 and TRBJ2-7): GAGVSQTPSNKVTEKGKYVELRCDPISGHTALYWYRQSLGQGPEFLIYFQGTGAADDSGLPNDRFFAVRPEGSVSTLKIQRTERGDSAVYLCASSPDRGYEQYFGPGTRLTVT.

This rearrangement joins TRBV9 to TRBJ1-1; D might be TRBD1 (5 bases). CDR1 SGDLS and CDR2 YYNGEE come from the germline V gene. With 0 bases removed from V and 5 bases from J, the gap between germline ends came to 11 bases. CDR3 length: 14 amino acids. The CDR3 is CASSVVDGGTEAFF. The CDR3 DNA reads as TGTGCCAGCAGCGTAGTGGACGGGGGTACTGAAGCTTTCTTT.